This T cell receptor (beta chain) originates from a study of shared clonotypes between healthy human individuals. Cells designated naive CD8 were CD45RO-negative and were positively selected for CCR7, with terminally differentiated effector memory CD45RA+ cells excluded. Repertoires were generated with immunoSEQ multiplex PCR, while TCRdb's copy carries only in-frame clones and drops some. Of roughly 1,800,000 clones in the sample, about 95% are singletons; the top ten hold approximately 1%. The CDR3 has 15 amino acids. Germline CDR1 LNHDA, CDR2 SQIVND (reference sequence). V lost 6 bases and J 4 bases, leaving 16 bases between the germline ends.

Sequencing input: naive CD8+ T cells sorted from blood. The sequence was collected from a man between 18 and 29 years old in good health. The chain employs TRBV19 and TRBJ1-3; D is unresolved. The CDR3 loop is CASREGGYSGNTIYF. The DNA for the CDR3 is TGTGCCAGTAGAGAGGGAGGATACTCGGGAAACACCATATATTTT.